This T cell receptor beta chain appears in the sequencing data of a study of human T cells and chemical hapten exposure. Study-wide context: Minor pooled library volume differences mainly drove per-sample TCR yield variation.

This clonotype was observed many times. Its cognate antigen is unknown. Using its own MiXCR run on the RACE reads, TCRdb lists one record per CDR3 protein. The data contain fewer than 100,000 distinct CDR3 sequences, about a tenth of them singletons. Overall study findings and caveats: Those TCRs sitting above 1 in 1000 frequency stayed the same with DPC sensitization. PT1 expanded TCR counts and patch test score were linked, and their correlation was positive. With alopecia, donors may have immune responses unlike healthy people's.

Time point indicated: patch test 3, about 24 weeks after DPC sensitization. Treatment of the sample: therapeutic diphenylcyclopropenone sensitization with weekly scalp DPC. Per the germline V gene, CDR1 is MNHNS and CDR2 is SASEGT. With 10 bases removed from V and 4 bases from J, the gap between germline ends came to 17 bases. This CDR3 has 14 amino acids. The chain has TRBV6-1 and TRBJ1-5; D is undetermined. The starting material was whole blood, obtained in connection with sensitization to the hapten diphenylcyclopropenone (DPC). The origin of this receptor is a woman in her 30s with alopecia areata. Some clones in this sample may be carry-over from other donors' samples. The CDR3 spells CATVTSQLNQPQHF. The CDR3 DNA is TGTGCCACCGTGACTAGCCAATTGAATCAGCCCCAGCATTTT.